These 28 T cell receptor beta chains came from one sample sequenced in a study of CD8 T cells in ankylosing spondylitis. TCRdb reanalysed the 5' RACE reads using MiXCR and keeps one entry per CDR3 protein. The sample lists about 280,000 distinct CDR3 sequences; 15% to 25% were seen once. Source material: blood, either unsorted or a sorted T cell fraction (not recorded which). Every receptor here comes from a male donor with ankylosing spondylitis or in good health (not recorded which).

This clonotype was picked up a small number of times. The chain recombines TRBV29-1 with TRBJ2-2, with D maybe TRBD2 (6 bases). This CDR3 has 16 residues. Germline CDR1 reads SQVTM; CDR2 reads ANQGSEA. Trimming stripped 4 bases from V and 5 bases from J, with 20 bases between. In nucleotides, the CDR3 is TGCAGCGTTGCCGCCCTTTTCGGGAGACAGACCGGGGAGCTGTTTTTT. This sequence encodes CSVAALFGRQTGELFF.

This clonotype has only a few counts. The rearrangement links TRBV5-1 to TRBJ2-1; 8 bases agree with TRBD2. The CDR3 covers 14 residues. In germline, CDR1 is SGHRS, CDR2 YFSETQ. Trimming took 7 bases from V and 2 from J; bases not matched to a gene: 5. CDR3 loop: CASGSGETYNEQFF. The DNA of the CDR3 is TGCGCCAGCGGTAGCGGGGAGACCTACAATGAGCAGTTCTTC.

There are many counts of this clonotype. The chain carries TRBV4-1 and TRBJ2-1; D unresolved. The V gene's germline CDR1 is MGHRA and CDR2 YSYEKL. The germline V and J ends were trimmed by 1 base and 6 bases, with 7 bases remaining between them. The CDR3 is 13 amino acids. In nucleotides, the CDR3 is TGCGCCAGCAGCCAAGGGCAGATCAATGAGCAGTTCTTC. Translation: CASSQGQINEQFF.

In its sample, this clonotype was seen a few times. The chain uses TRBV12-3 or TRBV12-4 and TRBJ2-2, with D unresolved. CDR3 length equals 11 residues. V lost 3 bases, J lost 8 bases, and 4 bases lay in between. The CDR3 sequence: CASSFFGELFF. The CDR3 DNA reads as TGTGCCAGCAGTTTTTTTGGGGAGCTGTTTTTT.

The chain carries TRBV20-1 and TRBJ2-2; 14 bases match TRBD2. The V and J ends lost 6 bases and 0 bases, in that order; junction bases with no gene match: 9. Germline loops: CDR1 DFQATT, CDR2 SNEGSKA (reference sequence). The CDR3 spans 18 residues. The CDR3 spells CSATGTSGSGANTGELFF. The CDR3 DNA reads as TGCAGTGCCACCGGGACTAGCGGGAGCGGGGCGAACACCGGGGAGCTGTTTTTT.

This clonotype was recorded at least ten times. The V and J genes are TRBV25-1 and TRBJ2-5, with TRBD2 matching over 8 bases. CDR1 and CDR2 from the germline V gene are MGHDK and SYGVNS. With V trimmed by 1 base and J by 5 bases, 9 bases remained unmatched. The CDR3 loop spans 16 amino acids. The CDR3 region is CASSESIAGRMETQYF. CDR3 nucleotides: TGTGCCAGCAGTGAATCGATAGCGGGAAGGATGGAGACCCAGTACTTC. Drawing the rest from reference TRBV25-1 and TRBJ2-5, the complete variable domain is EADIYQTPRYLVIGTGKKITLECSQTMGHDKMYWYQQDPGMELHLIHYSYGVNSTEKGDLSSESTVSRIRTEHFPLTLESARPSHTSQYLCASSESIAGRMETQYFGPGTRLLVL.

This rearrangement joins TRBV5-6 to TRBJ2-5; 8 bases agree with TRBD1. The junction had 6 bases not matched to a gene; V was cut back by 0 bases and J by 5 bases. This CDR3 has 15 residues. Germline assignment: CDR1 SGHDT and CDR2 YYEEEE. The CDR3 is CASSLAPGQEETQYF. The CDR3 nucleotides are TGTGCCAGCAGCTTGGCCCCGGGACAGGAGGAGACCCAGTACTTC. Full variable domain (remainder filled in from reference TRBV5-6 and TRBJ2-5): DAGVTQSPTHLIKTRGQQVTLRCSPKSGHDTVSWYQQALGQGPQFIFQYYEEEERQRGNFPDRFSGHQFPNYSSELNVNALLLGDSALYLCASSLAPGQEETQYFGPGTRLLVL.

The V call is TRBV5-1, the J call TRBJ2-2; possibly TRBD2 for D (5 bases). Between the trimmed V and J ends, which lost 4 bases and 5 bases, there was a span of 15 bases. CDR1 SGHRS and CDR2 YFSETQ come from the germline V gene. CDR3 length equals 15 residues. CDR3 bases: TGCGCCAGCAGCGCGGACTCGACGCCGACCGGGGAGCTGTTTTTT. It yields the protein CASSADSTPTGELFF.

The chain recombines TRBV12-3 or TRBV12-4 with TRBJ2-3; D uncertain. V lost 4 bases, J lost 7 bases, and 6 bases lay in between. This CDR3 contains 11 residues. The CDR3 nucleotides are TGTGCCAGCAGTTGGACCCATACGCAGTATTTT. Translating it yields CASSWTHTQYF.

This clonotype turned up a few times. The chain is built from TRBV5-1 and TRBJ1-1; D may be TRBD1 (6 bases). Trimming shortened V by 0 bases and J by 4 bases, and 10 bases separated the two germline ends. CDR3 length: 14 amino acids. Germline CDR1 and CDR2: SGHRS and YFSETQ. The CDR3 bases are TGCGCCAGCAGCTTGGCACAGGGTGCCACTGAAGCTTTCTTT. This sequence encodes CASSLAQGATEAFF.

V usage is TRBV18 and J usage is TRBJ2-3; D is perhaps TRBD1 (5 bases). This CDR3 is 15 amino acids long. Trimming stripped 2 bases from V and 0 bases from J, with 9 bases between. CDR1 and CDR2 (germline): KGHSH, LQKENI. CDR3 coding DNA: TGTGCCAGCTCACCAGTGACAGTTAGCACAGATACGCAGTATTTT. Encoded protein: CASSPVTVSTDTQYF. The full variable domain, its missing parts supplied by reference TRBV18 and TRBJ2-3, is NAGVMQNPRHLVRRRGQEARLRCSPMKGHSHVYWYRQLPEEGLKFMVYLQKENIIDESGMPKERFSAEFPKEGPSILRIQQVVRGDSAAYFCASSPVTVSTDTQYFGPGTRLTVL.

This clonotype was observed a few times. The chain employs TRBV18 and TRBJ1-5; D ambiguous. The germline CDR1 and CDR2 sequences are KGHSH and LQKENI. Trimming took 6 bases from V and 1 from J, leaving 10 bases between them. The CDR3 loop spans 14 amino acids. The DNA for the CDR3 is TGTGCCAGCTCCTCCTTTACGAGCAATCAGCCCCAGCATTTT. Residues: CASSSFTSNQPQHF.

This rearrangement joins TRBV29-1 to TRBJ2-5; 12 nucleotides match TRBD1. CDR3 size: 15 residues. Germline CDR1 SQVTM, CDR2 ANQGSEA. The J segment lost 1 base and the V segment lost 4 bases, leaving 4 bases of the junction unmatched. The DNA of the CDR3 is TGCAGCGTTGCCGGGACAGGGGGCATCCAAGAGACCCAGTACTTC. It is translated as CSVAGTGGIQETQYF. The complete variable domain, with remaining parts taken from reference TRBV29-1 and TRBJ2-5, reads SAVISQKPSRDICQRGTSLTIQCQVDSQVTMMFWYRQQPGQSLTLIATANQGSEATYESGFVIDKFPISRPNLTFSTLTVSNMSPEDSSIYLCSVAGTGGIQETQYFGPGTRLLVL.

The rearrangement uses TRBV5-1 and TRBJ2-3; TRBD2 agrees at 8 bases. The CDR3 consists of 15 residues. Trimming took 0 bases from V and 4 from J; bases not matched to a gene: 4. Germline V gene sequence: CDR1 SGHRS, CDR2 YFSETQ. CDR3 sequence reads: CASSLAGGYADTQYF. The CDR3 DNA follows: TGCGCCAGCAGCTTGGCGGGAGGGTACGCAGATACGCAGTATTTT.

This chain connects TRBV20-1 to TRBJ2-5; TRBD2 might be the D (6 bases). In germline, CDR1 is DFQATT, CDR2 SNEGSKA (reference sequence). V shed 3 bases and J shed 1 base, with 12 bases lying between them. This CDR3 contains 14 residues. The CDR3 DNA follows: TGCAGTGCTAGTCCTGCGGGGTTCCAAGAGACCCAGTACTTC. Its translation: CSASPAGFQETQYF.

In regard to this clonotype: The limits of the CDR3 on the DNA are not certain, so only TCRdb's listed CDR3 is given. The CDR3 is CARRVRQGSTPGSCFF. The rearrangement uses TRBV2 and TRBJ2-2; the table's D call, TRBD1, has no DNA check behind it. Germline V CDR1 and CDR2: SNHLY, FYNNEI. A total of 16 residues make up the CDR3, ends included.

A word on this clonotype: One junction end disagrees with the germline gene, perhaps due to a read error. The rearrangement uses TRBV27 and TRBJ2-3; the D gene could be TRBD1 or TRBD2 (6 bases each). Germline CDR1 MNHEY, CDR2 SMNVEV (reference sequence). This CDR3 has 14 residues. The CDR3 reads CVSTERGQGDTQYF. For the CDR3, the DNA is TGTGTCAGCACGGAACGGGGGCAGGGAGATACGCAGTATTTT.

This clonotype occurred a few times. Relative to the germline gene, one junction end is altered; a read error may explain this. The chain carries TRBV7-9 and TRBJ1-6; D remains unclear. The germline CDR1 and CDR2 sequences are SEHNR and FQNEAQ (reference sequence). This CDR3 is built from 14 residues. The CDR3: CAGRPRPINSPLHF. For the CDR3, the DNA is TGTGCCGGCAGGCCCCGTCCGATTAATTCACCCCTCCACTTT.

The chain recombines TRBV28 with TRBJ1-4; D is possibly TRBD1 (5 bases). The CDR3 spans 15 residues. Germline V gene sequence: CDR1 MDHEN, CDR2 SYDVKM. V was shortened by 5 bases and J by 2 bases, with 12 bases between the two germline ends. DNA of the CDR3: TGTGCCAGCAGTCCGCAGGGCCCGACTAATGAAAAACTGTTTTTT. Translated, it gives CASSPQGPTNEKLFF. The variable domain in full, with the rest retrieved from reference TRBV28 and TRBJ1-4, is DVKVTQSSRYLVKRTGEKVFLECVQDMDHENMFWYRQDPGLGLRLIYFSYDVKMKEKGDIPEGYSVSREKKERFSLILESASTNQTSMYLCASSPQGPTNEKLFFGSGTQLSVL.

This clonotype appeared a few times. The chain uses TRBV7-6 and TRBJ2-2; TRBD1 agrees at 8 bases. Germline CDR1 reads SGHVS; CDR2 reads FNYEAQ. CDR3 length: 17 residues. V was pared by 0 bases and J by 3 bases, with 6 bases of the junction left unmatched. This chain's CDR3 is CASSLADRGQHTGELFF. The CDR3 nucleotides read TGTGCCAGCAGCTTAGCAGACAGGGGTCAGCACACCGGGGAGCTGTTTTTT.

The gene calls are TRBV7-8 and TRBJ2-3, with D possibly matching TRBD1 (6 bases). The CDR3 totals 15 residues. CDR1 and CDR2 from the germline V gene are SGHVS and FQNEAQ. The ends were cut back, 5 bases at V and 0 bases at J, with 12 bases in the middle. CDR3 nucleotide sequence: TGTGCCAGCAGCCCGACAGGAATAAGCACAGATACGCAGTATTTT. Translated, it gives CASSPTGISTDTQYF.

The table lists this clonotype with many counts. The chain has TRBV7-8 and TRBJ2-2, with 8 bases identical to TRBD2. CDR1 and CDR2 (germline): SGHVS, FQNEAQ. This CDR3 is built from 16 residues. The V gene end was trimmed by 1 base and the J gene end by 6 bases; junction bases not matched to a gene: 7. CDR3 region: CASSLGVAGLAGELFF. In nucleotides, the CDR3 is TGTGCCAGCAGCTTAGGAGTAGCGGGGCTGGCCGGGGAGCTGTTTTTT.

Ten or more counts support this clonotype. Here the CDR3 reads CASSPQGVNEKLFF. The CDR3 coding sequence is TGTGCCAGCTCACCCCAGGGGGTGAATGAAAAACTGTTTTTT. This sequence joins TRBV18 and TRBJ1-4, with 7 positions matching TRBD1. This CDR3 is 14 amino acids long. Germline CDR1 reads KGHSH; CDR2 reads LQKENI. The J segment lost 5 bases and the V segment lost 3 bases, leaving 3 bases of the junction unmatched.

This clonotype was seen many times. The gene calls are TRBV20-1 and TRBJ2-3; D is unclear. This CDR3 has 14 residues. The germline V gene has CDR1 DFQATT and CDR2 SNEGSKA (reference sequence). Deletions cut 1 base from V and 6 bases from J, with 14 bases between. CDR3 DNA: TGCAGTGCTAGAGTCCCCTTCTCCGGGGATACGCAGTATTTT. It translates to CSARVPFSGDTQYF.

The DNA of the CDR3 is TGCGCCAGCAGCGAGCGGACTTCCCCGTCGGGCTACACCTTC. Translating gives CASSERTSPSGYTF. The chain recombines TRBV5-1 with TRBJ1-2; no clear D gene. Deletions cut 4 bases from V and 8 bases from J, with 18 bases between. Germline values: CDR1 SGHRS, CDR2 YFSETQ. The length of the CDR3 is 14 residues. Based on the CDR3 plus reference TRBV5-1 and TRBJ1-2, the full variable domain is KAGVTQTPRYLIKTRGQQVTLSCSPISGHRSVSWYQQTPGQGLQFLFEYFSETQRNKGNFPGRFSGRQFSNSRSEMNVSTLELGDSALYLCASSERTSPSGYTFGSGTRLTVV.

The genes are TRBV7-8 and TRBJ2-7; D gene uncertain. CDR3 size: 14 residues. Trimming took 4 bases from V and 6 from J, leaving 16 bases between them. Per germline, CDR1 SGHVS and CDR2 FQNEAQ. As DNA, the CDR3 is TGTGCCAGCAGCTCCAGCATGTCCTTTTGCGAGCAGTACGTC. It yields the protein CASSSSMSFCEQYV.

This clonotype has a count of ten or more. The genes are TRBV5-1 and TRBJ2-3, with 10 nucleotides matching TRBD2. Germline lookup yields CDR1 SGHRS and CDR2 YFSETQ. The CDR3 is 15 residues long. V gave up 4 bases and J gave up 4 bases; unmatched junction bases: 6. CDR3 nucleotide sequence: TGCGCCAGCAGCCTAGCGGGAGCGGCGGCAGATACGCAGTATTTT. Encoded protein: CASSLAGAAADTQYF. The full variable domain, rest sourced from reference TRBV5-1 and TRBJ2-3, is KAGVTQTPRYLIKTRGQQVTLSCSPISGHRSVSWYQQTPGQGLQFLFEYFSETQRNKGNFPGRFSGRQFSNSRSEMNVSTLELGDSALYLCASSLAGAAADTQYFGPGTRLTVL.

V gene TRBV29-1 combines with J gene TRBJ2-1, with D uncertain. Trimming cost V 5 bases and J 6 bases, with 17 bases left between them. The CDR3 totals 14 residues. In germline, CDR1 is SQVTM, CDR2 ANQGSEA. The DNA of the CDR3 is TGCAGCGTTTCGCGCACAGCCGGCGGCAATGAGCAGTTCTTC. This translates into CSVSRTAGGNEQFF.